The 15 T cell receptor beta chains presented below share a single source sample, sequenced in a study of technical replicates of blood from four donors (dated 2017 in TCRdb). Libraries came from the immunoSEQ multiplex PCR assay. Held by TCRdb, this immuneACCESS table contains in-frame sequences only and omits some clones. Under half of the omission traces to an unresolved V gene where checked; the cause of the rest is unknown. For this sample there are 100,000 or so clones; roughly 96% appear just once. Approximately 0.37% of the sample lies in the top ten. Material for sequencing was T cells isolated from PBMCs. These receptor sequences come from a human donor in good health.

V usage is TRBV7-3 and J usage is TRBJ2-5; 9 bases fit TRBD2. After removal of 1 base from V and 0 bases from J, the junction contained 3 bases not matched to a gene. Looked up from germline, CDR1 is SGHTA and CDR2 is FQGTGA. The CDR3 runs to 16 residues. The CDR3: CASSLIPSGNQETQYF. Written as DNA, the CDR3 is TGTGCCAGCAGCTTAATTCCTAGCGGGAACCAAGAGACCCAGTACTTC. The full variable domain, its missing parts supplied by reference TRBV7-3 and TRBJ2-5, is GAGVSQTPSNKVTEKGKYVELRCDPISGHTALYWYRQSLGQGPEFLIYFQGTGAADDSGLPNDRFFAVRPEGSVSTLKIQRTERGDSAVYLCASSLIPSGNQETQYFGPGTRLLVL.

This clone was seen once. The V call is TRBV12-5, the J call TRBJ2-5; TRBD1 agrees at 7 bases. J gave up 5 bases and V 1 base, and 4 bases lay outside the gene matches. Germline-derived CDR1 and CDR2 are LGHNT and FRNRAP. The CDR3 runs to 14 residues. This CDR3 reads CASGLGDSPETQYF. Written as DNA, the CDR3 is TGTGCTAGTGGTTTGGGGGACAGTCCTGAGACCCAGTACTTC. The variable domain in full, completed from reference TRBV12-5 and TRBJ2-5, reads DARVTQTPRHKVTEMGQEVTMRCQPILGHNTVFWYRQTMMQGLELLAYFRNRAPLDDSGMPKDRFSAEMPDATLATLKIQPSEPRDSAVYFCASGLGDSPETQYFGPGTRLLVL.

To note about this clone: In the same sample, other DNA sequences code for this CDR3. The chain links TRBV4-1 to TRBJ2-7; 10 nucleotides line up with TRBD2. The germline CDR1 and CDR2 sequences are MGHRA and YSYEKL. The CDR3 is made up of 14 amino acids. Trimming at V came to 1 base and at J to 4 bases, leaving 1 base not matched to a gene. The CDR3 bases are TGCGCCAGCAGCCAAGGACTAGCGGGTTACGAGCAGTACTTC. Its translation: CASSQGLAGYEQYF.

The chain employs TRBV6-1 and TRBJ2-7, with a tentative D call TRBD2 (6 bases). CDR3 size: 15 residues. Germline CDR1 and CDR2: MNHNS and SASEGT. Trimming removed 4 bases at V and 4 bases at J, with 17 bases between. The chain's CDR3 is CASSAGTLGSYEQYF. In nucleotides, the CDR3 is TGTGCCAGCAGTGCCGGGACTCTAGGGAGTTACGAGCAGTACTTC.

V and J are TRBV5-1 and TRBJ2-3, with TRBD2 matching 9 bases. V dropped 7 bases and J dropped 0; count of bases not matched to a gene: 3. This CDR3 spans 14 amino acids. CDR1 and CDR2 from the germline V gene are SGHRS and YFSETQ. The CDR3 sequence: CASRLADSTDTQYF. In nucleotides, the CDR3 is TGCGCCAGCCGACTAGCGGATAGCACAGATACGCAGTATTTT.

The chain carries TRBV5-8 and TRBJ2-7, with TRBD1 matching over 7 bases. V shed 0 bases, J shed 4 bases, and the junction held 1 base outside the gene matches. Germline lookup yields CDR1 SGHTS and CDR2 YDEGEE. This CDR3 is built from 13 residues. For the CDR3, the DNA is TGTGCCAGCAGCTTGGGGGACAGATACGAGCAGTACTTC. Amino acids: CASSLGDRYEQYF.

CDR3 residues: CASTLGTREGQVWEYF. DNA of the CDR3: TGTGCCAGCACCCTCGGAACGCGGGAGGGCCAGGTTTGGGAGTACTTC. This sequence joins TRBV28 and TRBJ2-7; 9 positions agree with TRBD2. The germline V gene encodes CDR1 MDHEN and CDR2 SYDVKM. There are 16 residues in the CDR3. V lost 7 bases, J lost 11 bases, and 21 bases stayed unmatched.

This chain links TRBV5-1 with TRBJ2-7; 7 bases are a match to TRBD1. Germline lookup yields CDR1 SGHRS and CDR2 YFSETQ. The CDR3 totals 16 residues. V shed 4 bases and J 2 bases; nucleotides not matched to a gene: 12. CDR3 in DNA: TGCGCCAGCAGCCAAAAGACAGGGATTGGACCCTACGAGCAGTACTTC. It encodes CASSQKTGIGPYEQYF. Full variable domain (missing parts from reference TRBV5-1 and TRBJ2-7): KAGVTQTPRYLIKTRGQQVTLSCSPISGHRSVSWYQQTPGQGLQFLFEYFSETQRNKGNFPGRFSGRQFSNSRSEMNVSTLELGDSALYLCASSQKTGIGPYEQYFGPGTRLTVT.

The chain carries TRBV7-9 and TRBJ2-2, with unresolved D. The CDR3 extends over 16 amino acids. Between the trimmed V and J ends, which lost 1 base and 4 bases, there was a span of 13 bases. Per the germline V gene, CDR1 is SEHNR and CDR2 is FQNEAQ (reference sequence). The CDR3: CASSLVVELITGELFF. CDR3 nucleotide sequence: TGTGCCAGCAGCTTAGTGGTCGAGCTCATCACCGGGGAGCTGTTTTTT. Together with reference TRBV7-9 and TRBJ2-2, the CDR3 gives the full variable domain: DTGVSQNPRHKITKRGQNVTFRCDPISEHNRLYWYRQTLGQGPEFLTYFQNEAQLEKSRLLSDRFSAERPKGSFSTLEIQRTEQGDSAMYLCASSLVVELITGELFFGEGSRLTVL.

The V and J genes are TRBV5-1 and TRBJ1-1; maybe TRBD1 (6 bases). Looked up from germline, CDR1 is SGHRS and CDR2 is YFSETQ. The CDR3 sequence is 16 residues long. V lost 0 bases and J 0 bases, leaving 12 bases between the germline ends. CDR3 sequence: CASSLVGASMNTEAFF. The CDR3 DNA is TGCGCCAGCAGCTTGGTGGGGGCATCCATGAACACTGAAGCTTTCTTT.

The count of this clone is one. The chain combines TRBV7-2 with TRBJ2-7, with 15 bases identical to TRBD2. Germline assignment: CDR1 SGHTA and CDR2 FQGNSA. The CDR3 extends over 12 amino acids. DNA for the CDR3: TGTGCAGCGGGACTAGCGGGAGGCGAGCAGTACTTC. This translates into CAAGLAGGEQYF.

The CDR3 DNA sequence: TGTGCCAGCAGGGGAGTGGCAATTCTAGCGAGAGACAATGAGCAGTTCTTC. Amino acid sequence: CASRGVAILARDNEQFF. The gene calls are TRBV2 and TRBJ2-1; D possibly corresponds to TRBD2 (6 bases). V was shortened by 6 bases and J by 5 bases, with 23 bases between the two germline ends. This CDR3 is 17 amino acids long. CDR1 and CDR2 (germline): SNHLY, FYNNEI.

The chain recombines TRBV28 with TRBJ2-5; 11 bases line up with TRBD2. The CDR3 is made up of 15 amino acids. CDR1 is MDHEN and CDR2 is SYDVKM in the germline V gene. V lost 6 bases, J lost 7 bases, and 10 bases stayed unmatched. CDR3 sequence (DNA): TGTGCCAGCAGCCTGGGACTAGCGGCCCAATCGACCCAGTACTTC. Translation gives CASSLGLAAQSTQYF.

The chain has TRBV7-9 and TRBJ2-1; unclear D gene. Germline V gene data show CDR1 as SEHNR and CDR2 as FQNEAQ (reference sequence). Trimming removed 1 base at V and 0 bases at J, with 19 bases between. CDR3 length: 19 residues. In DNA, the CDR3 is TGTGCCAGCAGCTTAGGGGCCATAACGGCTTTCAGCTCCTACAATGAGCAGTTCTTC. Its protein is CASSLGAITAFSSYNEQFF.

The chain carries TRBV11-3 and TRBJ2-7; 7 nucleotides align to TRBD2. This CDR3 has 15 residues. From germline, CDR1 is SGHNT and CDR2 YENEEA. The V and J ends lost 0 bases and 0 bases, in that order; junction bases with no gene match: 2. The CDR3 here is CASSLDLADSYEQYF. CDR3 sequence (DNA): TGTGCCAGCAGCTTAGACCTAGCGGACTCCTACGAGCAGTACTTC.